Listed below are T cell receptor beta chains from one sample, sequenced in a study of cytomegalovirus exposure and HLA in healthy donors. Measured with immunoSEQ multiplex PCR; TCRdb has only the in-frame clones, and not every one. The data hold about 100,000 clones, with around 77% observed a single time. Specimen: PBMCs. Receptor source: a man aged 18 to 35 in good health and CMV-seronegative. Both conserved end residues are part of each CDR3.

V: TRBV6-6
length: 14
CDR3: CASRGEGETGELFF

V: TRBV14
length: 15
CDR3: CASSQTGGGGTEAFF

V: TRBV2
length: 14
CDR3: CASRETGGGEKLFF

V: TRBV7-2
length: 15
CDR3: CASSPEGARTGSQYF

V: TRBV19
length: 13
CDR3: CASSARGRTEAFF

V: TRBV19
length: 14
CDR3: CASSNGGVGTEAFF

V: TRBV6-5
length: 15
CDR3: CASSKGQGPGNEQFF

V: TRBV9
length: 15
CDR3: CASSPGTLGANVLTF

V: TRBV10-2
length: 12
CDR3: CASSEGGDGYTF

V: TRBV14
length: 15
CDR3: CASSPQIHRVGGYTF

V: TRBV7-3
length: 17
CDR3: CASSPAGTQIHNSPLHF

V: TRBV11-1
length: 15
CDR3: CASSSSVRVAGELFF

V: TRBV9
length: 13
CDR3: CASSGGGENIQYF

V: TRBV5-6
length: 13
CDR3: CASSVTVYYGYPF

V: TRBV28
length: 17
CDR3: CASRATSGSRANQPQHF

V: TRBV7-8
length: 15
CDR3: CASSLGGAGGYEQYF

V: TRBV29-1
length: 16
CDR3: CSVERVQGALKYGYTF

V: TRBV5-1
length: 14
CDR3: CASGRGQGSYGYTF

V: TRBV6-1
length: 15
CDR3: CASRKRTGGDYGYTF

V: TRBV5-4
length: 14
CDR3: CASSEDRGSEKLFF

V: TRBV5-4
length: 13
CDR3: CASSKTGGDGYTF

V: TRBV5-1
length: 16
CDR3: CASSNRPLDSSREQYF

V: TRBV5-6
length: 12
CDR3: CASSFGSNRGTF

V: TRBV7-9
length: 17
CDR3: CASSSPAASGVYNEQFF

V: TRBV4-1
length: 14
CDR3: CASSDSSTNEKLFF

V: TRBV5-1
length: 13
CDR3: CASSLAGTDGYTF

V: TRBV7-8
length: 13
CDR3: CASSLDRNTEAFF

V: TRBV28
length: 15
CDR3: CASTWASRPGNTIYF